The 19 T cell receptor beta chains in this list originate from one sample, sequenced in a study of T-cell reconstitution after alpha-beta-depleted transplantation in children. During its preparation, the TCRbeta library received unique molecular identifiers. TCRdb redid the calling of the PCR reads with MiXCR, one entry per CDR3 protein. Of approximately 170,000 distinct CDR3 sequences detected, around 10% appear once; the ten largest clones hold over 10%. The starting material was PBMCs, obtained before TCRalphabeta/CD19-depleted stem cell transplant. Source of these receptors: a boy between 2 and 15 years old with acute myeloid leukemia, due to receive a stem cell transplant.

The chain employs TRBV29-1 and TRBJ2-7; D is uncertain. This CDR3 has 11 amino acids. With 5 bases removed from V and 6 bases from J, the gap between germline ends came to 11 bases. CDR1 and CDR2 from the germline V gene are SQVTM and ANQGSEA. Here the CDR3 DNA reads TGCAGCGTTTCCCCCCCCCCCGAGCAGTACTTC. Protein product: CSVSPPPEQYF.

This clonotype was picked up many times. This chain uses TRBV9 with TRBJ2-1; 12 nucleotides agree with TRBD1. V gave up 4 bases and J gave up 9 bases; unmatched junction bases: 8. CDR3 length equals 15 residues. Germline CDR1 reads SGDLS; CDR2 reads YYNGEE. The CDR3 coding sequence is TGTGCCAGCAGCCCCTGGGACAGGGGGCCGGGTGAGCAGTTCTTC. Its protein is CASSPWDRGPGEQFF.

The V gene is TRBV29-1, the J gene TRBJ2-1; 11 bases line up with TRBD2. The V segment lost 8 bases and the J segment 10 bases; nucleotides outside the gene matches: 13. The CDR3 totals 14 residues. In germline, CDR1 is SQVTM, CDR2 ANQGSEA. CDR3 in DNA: TGCAGCTCACCCGGGGTACTAGCGGGAGTAGAGCAGTTCTTC. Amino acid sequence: CSSPGVLAGVEQFF.

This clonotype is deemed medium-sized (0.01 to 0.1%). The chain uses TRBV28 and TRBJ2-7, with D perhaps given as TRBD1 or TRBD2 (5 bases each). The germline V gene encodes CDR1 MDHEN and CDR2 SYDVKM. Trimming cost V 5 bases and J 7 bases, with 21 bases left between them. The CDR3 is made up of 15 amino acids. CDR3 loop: CASSPTGTWGKEQYF. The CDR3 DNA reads TGTGCCAGCAGTCCCACCGGGACCTGGGGGAAGGAGCAGTACTTC.

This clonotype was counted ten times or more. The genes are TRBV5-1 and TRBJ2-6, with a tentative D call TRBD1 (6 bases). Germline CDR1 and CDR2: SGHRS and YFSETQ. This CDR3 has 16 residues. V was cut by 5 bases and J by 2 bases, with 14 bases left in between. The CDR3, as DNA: TGCGCCAGCAGTCAGGGGCCATCGGCTGGGGCCAACGTCCTGACTTTC. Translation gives CASSQGPSAGANVLTF.

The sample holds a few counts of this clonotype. The CDR3 nucleotides read TGTGCCAGTAGTAACAGGGAAGGAGAGACCCAGTACTTC. Protein sequence: CASSNREGETQYF. The V call is TRBV19, the J call TRBJ2-5; D may be TRBD1 (6 bases). Germline loops: CDR1 LNHDA, CDR2 SQIVND (reference sequence). The CDR3 is made up of 13 amino acids. Trimming removed 4 bases at V and 4 bases at J, with 10 bases between.

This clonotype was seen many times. CDR3 sequence reads: CASSFTGRGDEQYV. The CDR3 DNA reads TGCGCCAGCAGCTTCACAGGGCGGGGTGACGAGCAGTACGTC. V gene TRBV5-1 combines with J gene TRBJ2-7; D tentatively fits TRBD1 or TRBD2 (6 bases each). The germline V gene has CDR1 SGHRS and CDR2 YFSETQ. The CDR3 is made up of 14 amino acids. Trimming removed 2 bases from V and 5 bases from J, with 14 bases in between.

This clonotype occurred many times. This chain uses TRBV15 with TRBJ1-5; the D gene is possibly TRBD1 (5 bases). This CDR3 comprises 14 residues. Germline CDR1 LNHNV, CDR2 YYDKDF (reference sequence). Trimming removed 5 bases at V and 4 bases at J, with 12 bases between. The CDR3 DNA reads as TGTGCCACCAGCCCCGACAGCACGAATCAGCCCCAGCATTTT. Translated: CATSPDSTNQPQHF.

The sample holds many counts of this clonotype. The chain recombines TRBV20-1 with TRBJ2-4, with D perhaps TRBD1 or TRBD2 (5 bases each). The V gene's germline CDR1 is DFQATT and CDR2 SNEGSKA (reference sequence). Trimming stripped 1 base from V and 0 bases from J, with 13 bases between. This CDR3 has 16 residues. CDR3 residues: CSARGLGEIAKNIQYF. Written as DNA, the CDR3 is TGCAGTGCTAGAGGCTTAGGGGAGATAGCCAAAAACATTCAGTACTTC.

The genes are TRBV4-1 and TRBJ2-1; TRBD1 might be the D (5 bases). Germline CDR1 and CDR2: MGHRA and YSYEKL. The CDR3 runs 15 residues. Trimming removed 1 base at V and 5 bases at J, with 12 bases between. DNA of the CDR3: TGCGCCAGCAGCCAAGGTTCTGGGGCGGACAATGAGCAGTTCTTC. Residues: CASSQGSGADNEQFF.

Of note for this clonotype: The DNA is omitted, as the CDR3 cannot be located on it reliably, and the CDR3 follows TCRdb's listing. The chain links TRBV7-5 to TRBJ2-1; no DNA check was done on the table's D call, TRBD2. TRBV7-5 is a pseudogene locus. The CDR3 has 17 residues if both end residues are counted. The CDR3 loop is CISVSEARTSLWNEQFF.

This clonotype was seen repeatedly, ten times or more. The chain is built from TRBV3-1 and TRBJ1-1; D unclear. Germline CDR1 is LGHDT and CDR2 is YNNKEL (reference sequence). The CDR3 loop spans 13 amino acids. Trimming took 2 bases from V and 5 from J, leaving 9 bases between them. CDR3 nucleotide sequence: TGTGCCAGCAGCCAAAGCGCCGGAACTGAAGCTTTCTTT. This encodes CASSQSAGTEAFF.

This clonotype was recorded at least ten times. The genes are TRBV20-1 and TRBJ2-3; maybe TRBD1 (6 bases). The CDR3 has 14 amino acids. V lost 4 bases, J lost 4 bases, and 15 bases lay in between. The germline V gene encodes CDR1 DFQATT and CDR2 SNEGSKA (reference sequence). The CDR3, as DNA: TGCAGTGCTAAAAACCAGGGGTACCCAGATACGCAGTATTTT. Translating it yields CSAKNQGYPDTQYF.

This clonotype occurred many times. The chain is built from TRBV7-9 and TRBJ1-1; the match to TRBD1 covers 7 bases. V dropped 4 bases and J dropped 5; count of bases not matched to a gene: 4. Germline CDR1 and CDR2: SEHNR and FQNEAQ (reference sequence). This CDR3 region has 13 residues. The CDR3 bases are TGTGCCAGCAGCTCGACAGGGACAACTGAAGCTTTCTTT. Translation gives CASSSTGTTEAFF.

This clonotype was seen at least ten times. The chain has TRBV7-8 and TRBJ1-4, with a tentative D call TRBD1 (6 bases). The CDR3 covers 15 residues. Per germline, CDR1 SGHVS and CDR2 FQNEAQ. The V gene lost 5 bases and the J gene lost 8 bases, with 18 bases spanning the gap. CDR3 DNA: TGTGCCAGCAGCCCCCGGGACATGGGGGGCGAAAAACTGTTTTTT. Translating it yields CASSPRDMGGEKLFF. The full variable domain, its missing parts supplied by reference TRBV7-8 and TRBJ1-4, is GAGVSQSPRYKVAKRGQDVALRCDPISGHVSLFWYQQALGQGPEFLTYFQNEAQLDKSGLPSDRFFAERPEGSVSTLKIQRTQQEDSAVYLCASSPRDMGGEKLFFGSGTQLSVL.

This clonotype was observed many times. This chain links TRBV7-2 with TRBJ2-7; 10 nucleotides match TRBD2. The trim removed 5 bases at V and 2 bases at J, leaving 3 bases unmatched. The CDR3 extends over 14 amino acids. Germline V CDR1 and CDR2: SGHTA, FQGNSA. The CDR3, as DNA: TGTGCCAGCAGCAAAGCGGGAGGGCCCTACGAGCAGTACTTC. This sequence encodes CASSKAGGPYEQYF.

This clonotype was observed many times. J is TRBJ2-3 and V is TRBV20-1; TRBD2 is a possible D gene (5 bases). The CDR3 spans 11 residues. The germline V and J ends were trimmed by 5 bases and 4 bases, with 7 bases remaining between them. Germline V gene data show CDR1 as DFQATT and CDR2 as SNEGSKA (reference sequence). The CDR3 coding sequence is TGCAGTGCTGCGGAGGCAGATACGCAGTATTTT. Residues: CSAAEADTQYF.

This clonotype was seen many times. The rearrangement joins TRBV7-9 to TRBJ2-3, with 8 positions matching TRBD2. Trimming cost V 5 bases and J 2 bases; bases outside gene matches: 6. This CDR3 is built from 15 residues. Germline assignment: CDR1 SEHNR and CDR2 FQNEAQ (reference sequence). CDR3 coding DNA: TGTGCCAGCAGCCCCCGGGAGGGCCACACAGATACGCAGTATTTT. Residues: CASSPREGHTDTQYF.

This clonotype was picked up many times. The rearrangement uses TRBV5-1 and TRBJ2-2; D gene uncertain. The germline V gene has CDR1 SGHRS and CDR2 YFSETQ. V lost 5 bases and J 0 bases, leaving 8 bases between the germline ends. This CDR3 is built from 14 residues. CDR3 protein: CASRPAANTGELFF. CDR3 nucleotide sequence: TGCGCCAGCAGACCCGCGGCGAACACCGGGGAGCTGTTTTTT.